This is a list of T cell receptor beta chains from one sample in a study of T cells in Graves' hyperthyroidism and ophthalmopathy. Using its own MiXCR run on the multiplex PCR reads, TCRdb lists one record per CDR3 protein. Seen here are more than 500,000 distinct CDR3 sequences, around 15% observed once, and the top ten hold over 11%. The specimen was blood. The receptors come from a woman aged 40 to 55 with Graves' hyperthyroidism. Both conserved end residues are part of each CDR3. D genes are given only for firm matches. For some rows the clone size is stated as once, few or many, or as a class when expanded; others skip it.

clone_size: many; v_call: TRBV24-1; d_call: -; j_call: TRBJ2-1; cdr3_aa: CATSDPSMNQSSYNEQFF; cdr3_nt: TGTGCCACCAGTGACCCGTCTATGAACCAGAGCTCCTACAATGAGCAGTTCTTC
clone_size: many; v_call: TRBV11-2; d_call: TRBD1; j_call: TRBJ2-6; cdr3_aa: CASRTTGAGANVLTF; cdr3_nt: TGTGCCAGCAGGACCACAGGGGCCGGGGCCAACGTCCTGACTTTC
clone_size: -; v_call: TRBV5-1; d_call: TRBD2; j_call: TRBJ2-3; cdr3_aa: CASSLLAGAPDTQYF; cdr3_nt: TGCGCCAGCAGCTTACTAGCGGGAGCCCCAGATACGCAGTATTTT
clone_size: few; v_call: TRBV12-3/TRBV12-4; d_call: -; j_call: TRBJ2-2; cdr3_aa: CASSLHAGELFF; cdr3_nt: TGTGCCAGCAGTTTGCACGCCGGGGAGCTGTTTTTT
clone_size: many; v_call: TRBV2; d_call: TRBD2; j_call: TRBJ2-7; cdr3_aa: CASSYSSGGSYEQYF; cdr3_nt: TGTGCCAGCAGCTATTCTAGCGGGGGGTCCTACGAGCAGTACTTC
clone_size: many; v_call: TRBV20-1; d_call: TRBD2; j_call: TRBJ2-1; cdr3_aa: CSALSATSGMGNEQFF; cdr3_nt: TGCAGTGCTCTCTCCGCCACTAGCGGGATGGGAAATGAGCAGTTCTTC
clone_size: many; v_call: TRBV5-1; d_call: TRBD2; j_call: TRBJ2-5; cdr3_aa: CASSFGLAGVLETQYF; cdr3_nt: TGCGCCAGCAGCTTCGGGCTAGCGGGAGTATTGGAGACCCAGTACTTC
clone_size: few; v_call: TRBV4-2; d_call: -; j_call: TRBJ2-5; cdr3_aa: CASSPDRGTQYF; cdr3_nt: TGTGCCAGCAGCCCCGATCGAGGGACCCAGTACTTC
clone_size: many; v_call: TRBV7-9; d_call: -; j_call: TRBJ1-1; cdr3_aa: CASSSPGNTEAFF; cdr3_nt: TGTGCCAGCAGCAGTCCAGGAAACACTGAAGCTTTCTTT
clone_size: many; v_call: TRBV18; d_call: -; j_call: TRBJ2-5; cdr3_aa: CASSPPLGRETQYF; cdr3_nt: TGTGCCAGCTCACCACCGTTAGGGAGAGAGACCCAGTACTTC
clone_size: few; v_call: TRBV3-1; d_call: -; j_call: TRBJ2-5; cdr3_aa: CASSQGSETQYF; cdr3_nt: TGTGCCAGCAGCCAAGGTTCAGAGACCCAGTACTTC
clone_size: many; v_call: TRBV7-3; d_call: -; j_call: TRBJ1-2; cdr3_aa: CASSSGAGDNYGYTF; cdr3_nt: TGTGCCAGCAGCTCCGGGGCGGGGGATAACTATGGCTACACCTTC
clone_size: few; v_call: TRBV2; d_call: -; j_call: TRBJ2-1; cdr3_aa: CASTLGYNSYNEQFF; cdr3_nt: TGTGCCAGCACCCTGGGGTACAACTCCTACAATGAGCAGTTCTTC
clone_size: -; v_call: TRBV5-6; d_call: TRBD2; j_call: TRBJ2-7; cdr3_aa: CASRSGLAGNEQYF; cdr3_nt: TGTGCCAGCAGATCCGGACTAGCGGGAAACGAGCAGTACTTC
clone_size: -; v_call: TRBV18; d_call: TRBD1; j_call: TRBJ1-2; cdr3_aa: CASSLVQGKDLYGYTF; cdr3_nt: TGTGCCAGCTCACTCGTACAGGGGAAGGACCTCTATGGCTACACCTTC
clone_size: -; v_call: TRBV20-1; d_call: TRBD2; j_call: TRBJ2-1; cdr3_aa: CSAGGGLAGGSYNEQFF; cdr3_nt: TGCAGTGCCGGCGGGGGACTAGCGGGAGGGTCCTACAATGAGCAGTTCTTC
clone_size: -; v_call: TRBV9; d_call: TRBD1; j_call: TRBJ2-7; cdr3_aa: CASSDPSGTENSYEQYF; cdr3_nt: TGTGCCAGCAGCGACCCCTCCGGGACAGAGAATTCCTACGAGCAGTACTTC
clone_size: -; v_call: TRBV30; d_call: -; j_call: TRBJ1-2; cdr3_aa: CAWSSRYGYTF; cdr3_nt: TGTGCCTGGAGCTCCCGCTATGGCTACACCTTC
clone_size: few; v_call: TRBV12-3/TRBV12-4; d_call: -; j_call: TRBJ2-5; cdr3_aa: CASSFQGSQETQYF; cdr3_nt: TGTGCCAGCAGTTTTCAGGGGAGCCAAGAGACCCAGTACTTC
clone_size: -; v_call: TRBV6-6; d_call: -; j_call: TRBJ2-6; cdr3_aa: CASSYSGGSGANVLTF; cdr3_nt: TGTGCCAGCAGTTACTCGGGGGGTTCTGGGGCCAACGTCCTGACTTTC
clone_size: -; v_call: TRBV5-4; d_call: -; j_call: TRBJ1-1; cdr3_aa: CASSQIANTEAFF; cdr3_nt: TGTGCCAGCAGCCAAATCGCCAACACTGAAGCTTTCTTT
clone_size: many; v_call: TRBV7-2; d_call: -; j_call: TRBJ2-7; cdr3_aa: CASSSRGTGTYEQYF; cdr3_nt: TGTGCCAGCAGCTCGCGCGGGACGGGCACCTACGAGCAGTACTTC
clone_size: -; v_call: TRBV7-2; d_call: -; j_call: TRBJ2-7; cdr3_aa: CASSLGGTESYEQYF; cdr3_nt: TGTGCCAGCAGCTTAGGTGGGACCGAAAGCTACGAGCAGTACTTC
clone_size: many; v_call: TRBV3-1; d_call: -; j_call: TRBJ2-3; cdr3_aa: CASSQLGPDTQYF; cdr3_nt: TGTGCCAGCAGCCAACTGGGACCGGATACGCAGTATTTT
clone_size: many; v_call: TRBV5-5; d_call: TRBD1; j_call: TRBJ1-5; cdr3_aa: CASSKTGVQPQHF; cdr3_nt: TGTGCCAGCAGCAAAACAGGGGTACAGCCCCAGCATTTT
clone_size: -; v_call: TRBV5-1; d_call: TRBD2; j_call: TRBJ2-1; cdr3_aa: CASSPKTSGDHNEQFF; cdr3_nt: TGCGCCAGCAGCCCCAAGACTAGCGGAGACCACAATGAGCAGTTCTTC
clone_size: many; v_call: TRBV6-1; d_call: -; j_call: TRBJ1-5; cdr3_aa: CASSFPPRESVSNQPQHF; cdr3_nt: TGTGCCAGCAGTTTTCCCCCTCGCGAATCAGTGAGCAATCAGCCCCAGCATTTT
clone_size: -; v_call: TRBV20-1; d_call: -; j_call: TRBJ2-7; cdr3_aa: CSAPDRSSYEQYF; cdr3_nt: TGCAGTGCTCCCGACAGATCCTCCTACGAGCAGTACTTC
clone_size: few; v_call: TRBV4-1; d_call: TRBD2; j_call: TRBJ2-5; cdr3_aa: CASSLPGLVQETQYF; cdr3_nt: TGCGCCAGCAGTCTTCCGGGACTAGTTCAAGAGACCCAGTACTTC